The T cell receptor (beta chain) under discussion was sequenced for a study of identical twins. This clonotype has ten or more counts. Each CDR3 protein is one row after TCRdb ran MiXCR on the 5' RACE reads. The sample includes about 890,000 distinct CDR3 sequences, roughly an eighth of them seen just once. The same data also contributed to another study, on yellow fever vaccine responses in identical twins.

The sample taken for sequencing was PBMCs. The source of this sequence is a woman between 18 and 29 years old in good health.

CDR3 sequence reads: CASSLSPIANSPLHF. The CDR3 DNA sequence: TGTGCCAGCAGTTTGTCCCCAATAGCTAATTCACCCCTCCACTTT. The chain carries TRBV12-3 or TRBV12-4 and TRBJ1-6; D is ambiguous. The CDR3 sequence is 15 residues long. Trimming pared 3 bases from V and 6 bases from J, leaving 12 bases between.